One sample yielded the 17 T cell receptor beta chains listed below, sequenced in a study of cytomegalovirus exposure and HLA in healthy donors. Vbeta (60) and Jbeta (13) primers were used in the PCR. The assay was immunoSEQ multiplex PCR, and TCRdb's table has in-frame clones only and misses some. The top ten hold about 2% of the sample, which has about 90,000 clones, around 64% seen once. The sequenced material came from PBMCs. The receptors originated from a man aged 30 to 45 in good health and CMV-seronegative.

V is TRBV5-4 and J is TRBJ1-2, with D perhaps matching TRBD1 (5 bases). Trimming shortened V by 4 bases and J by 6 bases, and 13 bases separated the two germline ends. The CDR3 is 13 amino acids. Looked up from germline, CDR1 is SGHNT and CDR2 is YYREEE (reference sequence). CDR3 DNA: TGTGCCAGCAGCCCGCAGGGAGGGCATGGCTACACCTTC. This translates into CASSPQGGHGYTF.

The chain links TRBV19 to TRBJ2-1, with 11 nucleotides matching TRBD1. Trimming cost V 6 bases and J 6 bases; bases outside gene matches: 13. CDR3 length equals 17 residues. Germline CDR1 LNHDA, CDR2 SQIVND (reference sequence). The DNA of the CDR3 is TGTGCCAGTAGCCCCCTCACCGGGACAGGGGGGTCCAATGAGCAGTTCTTC. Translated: CASSPLTGTGGSNEQFF.

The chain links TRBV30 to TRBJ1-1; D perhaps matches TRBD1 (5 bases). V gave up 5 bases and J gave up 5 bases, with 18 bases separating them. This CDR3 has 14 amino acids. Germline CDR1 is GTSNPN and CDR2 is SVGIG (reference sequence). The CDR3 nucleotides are TGTGCCTGGGAGCAAGGTCGGGGGAGTACTGAAGCTTTCTTT. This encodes CAWEQGRGSTEAFF. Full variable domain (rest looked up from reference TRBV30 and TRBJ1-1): SQTIHQWPATLVQPVGSPLSLECTVEGTSNPNLYWYRQAAGRGLQLLFYSVGIGQISSEVPQNLSASRPQDRQFILSSKKLLLSDSGFYLCAWEQGRGSTEAFFGQGTRLTVV.

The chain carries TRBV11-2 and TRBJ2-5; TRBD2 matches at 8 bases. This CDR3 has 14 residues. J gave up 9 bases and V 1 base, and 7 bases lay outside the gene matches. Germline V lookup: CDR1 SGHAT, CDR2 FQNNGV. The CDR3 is CASSLGTAGGAQYF. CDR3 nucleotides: TGTGCCAGCAGCTTAGGGACTGCGGGGGGAGCCCAGTACTTC. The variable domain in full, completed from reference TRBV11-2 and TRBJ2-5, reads EAGVAQSPRYKIIEKRQSVAFWCNPISGHATLYWYQQILGQGPKLLIQFQNNGVVDDSQLPKDRFSAERLKGVDSTLKIQPAKLEDSAVYLCASSLGTAGGAQYFGPGTRLLVL.

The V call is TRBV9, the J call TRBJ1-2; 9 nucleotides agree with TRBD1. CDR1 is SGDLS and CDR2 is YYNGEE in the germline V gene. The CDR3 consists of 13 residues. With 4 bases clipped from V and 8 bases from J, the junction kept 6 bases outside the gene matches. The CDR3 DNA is TGTGCCAGCAGCCGGGACAGGGTGAAAGGCTACACCTTC. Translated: CASSRDRVKGYTF.

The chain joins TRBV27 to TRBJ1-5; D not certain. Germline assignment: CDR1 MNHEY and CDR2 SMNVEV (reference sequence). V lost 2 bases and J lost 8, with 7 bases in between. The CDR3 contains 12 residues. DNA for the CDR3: TGTGCCAGCAGTTTAAACGGGGAGCCCCAGCATTTT. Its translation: CASSLNGEPQHF.

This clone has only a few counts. The CDR3 sequence: CASSVGGEGSGNTIYF. The CDR3 nucleotides are TGTGCCAGCAGTGTTGGCGGGGAGGGCTCTGGAAACACCATATATTTT. J is TRBJ1-3 and V is TRBV6-6; no reliable D call. This CDR3 is built from 16 residues. V dropped 5 bases and J dropped 0 bases, with 14 bases sitting between them. CDR1 MNHNY and CDR2 SVGAGI come from the germline V gene (reference sequence).

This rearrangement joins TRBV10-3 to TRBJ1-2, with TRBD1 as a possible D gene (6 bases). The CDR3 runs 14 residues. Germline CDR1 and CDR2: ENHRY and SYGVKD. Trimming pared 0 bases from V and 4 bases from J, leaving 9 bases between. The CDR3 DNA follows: TGTGCCATCAGTGAGTCGGGGGCGTCCTATGGCTACACCTTC. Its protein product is CAISESGASYGYTF.

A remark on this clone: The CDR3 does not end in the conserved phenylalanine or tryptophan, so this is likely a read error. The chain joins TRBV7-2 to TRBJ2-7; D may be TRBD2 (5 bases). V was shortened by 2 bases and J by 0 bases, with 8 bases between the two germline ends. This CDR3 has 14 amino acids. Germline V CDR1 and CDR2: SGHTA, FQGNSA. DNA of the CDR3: TGTGCCAGCAGCTTATCGGCGGGCTCCTACGAGCAGTACCTC. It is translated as CASSLSAGSYEQYL.

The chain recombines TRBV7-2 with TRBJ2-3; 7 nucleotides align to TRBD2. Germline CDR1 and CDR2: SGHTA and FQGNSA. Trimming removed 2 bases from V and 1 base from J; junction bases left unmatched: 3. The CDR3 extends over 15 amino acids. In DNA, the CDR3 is TGTGCCAGCAGCTTACCCCGGGGGGGCACAGATACGCAGTATTTT. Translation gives CASSLPRGGTDTQYF.

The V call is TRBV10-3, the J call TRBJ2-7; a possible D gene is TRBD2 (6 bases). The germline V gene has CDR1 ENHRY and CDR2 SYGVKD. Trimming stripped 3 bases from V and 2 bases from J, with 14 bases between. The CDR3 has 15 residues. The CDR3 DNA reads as TGTGCCATCAGTGATGCCTCGACTAGGCCCTACGAGCAGTACTTC. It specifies CAISDASTRPYEQYF.

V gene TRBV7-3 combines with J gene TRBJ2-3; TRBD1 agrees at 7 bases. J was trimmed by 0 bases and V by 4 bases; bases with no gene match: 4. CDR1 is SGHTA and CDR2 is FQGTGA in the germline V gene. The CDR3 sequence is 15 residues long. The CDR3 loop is CASSSGQKSTDTQYF. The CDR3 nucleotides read TGTGCCAGCAGCTCGGGACAGAAAAGCACAGATACGCAGTATTTT.

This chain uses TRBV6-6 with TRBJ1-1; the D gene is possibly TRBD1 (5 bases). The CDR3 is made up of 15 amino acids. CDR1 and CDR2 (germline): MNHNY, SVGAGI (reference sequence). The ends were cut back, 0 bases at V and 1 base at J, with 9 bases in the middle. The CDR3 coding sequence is TGTGCCAGCAGTTACTCGACAGAGACGAACACTGAAGCTTTCTTT. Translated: CASSYSTETNTEAFF.

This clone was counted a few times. CDR3 protein: CASSNRVRGYTF. In DNA form, the CDR3 reads TGTGCCAGCAGCAACAGGGTACGAGGCTACACCTTC. J is TRBJ1-2 and V is TRBV5-4, with D possibly TRBD1 on 6 matching bases. From germline, CDR1 is SGHNT and CDR2 YYREEE (reference sequence). This CDR3 contains 12 residues. The ends were cut back, 4 bases at V and 8 bases at J, with 12 bases in the middle. The full variable domain, in which reference TRBV5-4 and TRBJ1-2 provide the parts outside the CDR3, is ETGVTQSPTHLIKTRGQQVTLRCSSQSGHNTVSWYQQALGQGPQFIFQYYREEENGRGNFPPRFSGLQFPNYSSELNVNALELDDSALYLCASSNRVRGYTFGSGTRLTVV.

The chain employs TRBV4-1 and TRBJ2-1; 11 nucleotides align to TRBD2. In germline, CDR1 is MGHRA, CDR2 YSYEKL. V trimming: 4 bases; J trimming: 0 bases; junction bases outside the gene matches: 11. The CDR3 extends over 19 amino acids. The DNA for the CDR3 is TGCGCCAGCAGCCCCCTCCCGGGACTAGCGGACCTCTCCTACAATGAGCAGTTCTTC. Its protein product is CASSPLPGLADLSYNEQFF.

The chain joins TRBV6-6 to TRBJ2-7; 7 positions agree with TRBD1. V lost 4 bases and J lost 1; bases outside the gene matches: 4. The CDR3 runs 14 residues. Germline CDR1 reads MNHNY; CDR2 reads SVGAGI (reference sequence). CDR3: CASSFGQESYEQYF. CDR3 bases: TGTGCCAGCAGTTTTGGACAGGAGTCCTACGAGCAGTACTTC.

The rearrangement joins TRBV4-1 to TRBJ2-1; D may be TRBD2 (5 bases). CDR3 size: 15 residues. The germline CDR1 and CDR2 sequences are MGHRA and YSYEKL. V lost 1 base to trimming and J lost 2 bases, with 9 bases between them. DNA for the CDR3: TGCGCCAGCAGCCAAGTCGGACTGGCCTACAATGAGCAGTTCTTC. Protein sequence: CASSQVGLAYNEQFF.